The 18 T cell receptor beta chains below come from one sample, sequenced in a study of blood T cell repertoires in COVID-19. Assay used: immunoSEQ multiplex PCR; TCRdb lists only in-frame clones, some missing. The sample gives roughly 230,000 clones, roughly 84% of which show up once; about 3.6% is in the top ten. The sample comprised peripheral blood. These receptor sequences come from an elderly woman with acute or convalescent COVID-19.

CDR3 protein: CASSSLRATTEQFF. The CDR3 DNA is TGTGCCAGCAGCTCCCTCAGGGCTACTACGGAGCAGTTCTTC. The rearrangement uses TRBV7-2 and TRBJ2-1; the D gene is possibly TRBD1 (5 bases). Trimming pared 4 bases from V and 10 bases from J, leaving 17 bases between. Looked up from germline, CDR1 is SGHTA and CDR2 is FQGNSA. This CDR3 has 14 residues.

For this clone: Other nucleotide sequences from this sample produce the same CDR3. V and J are TRBV6-5 and TRBJ2-5; 10 bases are a match to TRBD1. J gave up 5 bases and V 8 bases, and 5 bases lay outside the gene matches. The CDR3 is 13 amino acids. Looked up from germline, CDR1 is MNHEY and CDR2 is SVGAGI. This CDR3 is CASRLGQGETQYF. The CDR3 DNA reads TGTGCCAGCCGGTTGGGACAGGGGGAGACCCAGTACTTC.

This chain joins TRBV24-1 and TRBJ2-7, with D possibly TRBD1 on 5 matching bases. Germline V lookup: CDR1 KGHDR, CDR2 SFDVKD. The CDR3 has 14 residues. Between the trimmed V and J ends, which lost 4 bases and 4 bases, there was a span of 13 bases. The CDR3 is CATSDSTDPYEQYF. The CDR3 nucleotides read TGTGCCACCAGTGACTCGACAGACCCGTACGAGCAGTACTTC.

The chain carries TRBV5-4 and TRBJ2-3, with 8 positions matching TRBD2. The CDR3 contains 14 residues. V shed 6 bases, J shed 2 bases, and the junction held 5 bases outside the gene matches. The germline V gene encodes CDR1 SGHNT and CDR2 YYREEE (reference sequence). In DNA form, the CDR3 reads TGTGCCAGCACCCGGGGGGGGTACACAGATACGCAGTATTTT. It codes for CASTRGGYTDTQYF. The entire variable domain, with the rest obtained from reference TRBV5-4 and TRBJ2-3, is as follows: ETGVTQSPTHLIKTRGQQVTLRCSSQSGHNTVSWYQQALGQGPQFIFQYYREEENGRGNFPPRFSGLQFPNYSSELNVNALELDDSALYLCASTRGGYTDTQYFGPGTRLTVL.

The chain has TRBV7-2 and TRBJ1-2, with a weak D call TRBD1 (6 bases). Trimming removed 5 bases from V and 4 bases from J, with 23 bases in between. This CDR3 has 17 amino acids. CDR1 and CDR2 from the germline V gene are SGHTA and FQGNSA. CDR3 sequence (DNA): TGTGCCAGCAGCCCGGGATCAACAGGGTTGAGTACCTATGGCTACACCTTC. Its translation: CASSPGSTGLSTYGYTF.

The chain joins TRBV9 to TRBJ2-5; the D gene is possibly TRBD2 (8 bases). V was shortened by 0 bases and J by 2 bases, with 17 bases between the two germline ends. The CDR3 loop spans 17 amino acids. In germline, CDR1 is SGDLS, CDR2 YYNGEE. The chain's CDR3 is CASSVGGGPGGQETQYF. DNA of the CDR3: TGTGCCAGCAGCGTAGGCGGGGGGCCAGGGGGACAAGAGACCCAGTACTTC.

The rearrangement joins TRBV2 to TRBJ2-1; the match to TRBD1 covers 7 bases. Unmatched junction bases numbered 10, after V lost 5 bases and J lost 12 bases. This CDR3 is 13 amino acids long. Germline CDR1 reads SNHLY; CDR2 reads FYNNEI. The CDR3: CASSTDRVRLQFF. CDR3 sequence (DNA): TGTGCCAGCAGTACAGACAGGGTCCGTCTGCAGTTCTTC.

The rearrangement links TRBV30 to TRBJ1-1, with 8 bases that match TRBD1. Looked up from germline, CDR1 is GTSNPN and CDR2 is SVGIG (reference sequence). V shed 3 bases, J shed 6 bases, and the junction held 3 bases outside the gene matches. This CDR3 comprises 12 residues. The CDR3 DNA reads TGTGCCTGGAGACAGGGGGGGGCTGAAGCTTTCTTT. It yields the protein CAWRQGGAEAFF.

The V call is TRBV6-6, the J call TRBJ1-2, with TRBD1 matching over 9 bases. Germline CDR1 and CDR2: MNHNY and SVGAGI (reference sequence). The CDR3 covers 14 residues. The J segment lost 4 bases and the V segment lost 7 bases, leaving 7 bases of the junction unmatched. The CDR3 is CASKGTGLIYGYTF. The CDR3 DNA reads TGTGCCAGCAAAGGGACAGGGTTAATCTATGGCTACACCTTC.

This chain joins TRBV28 and TRBJ1-2, with D perhaps matching TRBD1 (6 bases). The CDR3 totals 13 residues. Trimming left V 7 bases short and J 5 bases short, with 14 bases between. Germline loops: CDR1 MDHEN, CDR2 SYDVKM. The CDR3 protein is CASKAGTLYGYTF. The CDR3 region has the DNA TGTGCCAGCAAAGCCGGGACACTTTATGGCTACACCTTC.

The chain links TRBV19 to TRBJ2-2, with D maybe TRBD2 (6 bases). This CDR3 is 15 amino acids long. Germline V gene sequence: CDR1 LNHDA, CDR2 SQIVND (reference sequence). Trimming left V 5 bases short and J 5 bases short, with 15 bases between. The CDR3 nucleotides are TGTGCCAGTAGTCTGGGACTCTCGGTTACCGGGGAGCTGTTTTTT. It translates to CASSLGLSVTGELFF.

The V gene is TRBV3-1 (or the pseudogene TRBV3-2), the J gene TRBJ2-7; a possible D gene is TRBD1 (5 bases). This CDR3 comprises 13 residues. Germline V gene sequence: CDR1 LGHDT, CDR2 YNNKEL (reference sequence). Trimming shortened V by 4 bases and J by 0 bases, and 7 bases separated the two germline ends. Written as DNA, the CDR3 is TGTGCCAGCAGCCGGGGCGGCTCCTACGAGCAGTACTTC. It specifies CASSRGGSYEQYF.

Only one count was recorded for this clone. The V call is TRBV27, the J call TRBJ1-2; D not certain. V was shortened by 6 bases and J by 4 bases, with 9 bases between the two germline ends. The germline V gene has CDR1 MNHEY and CDR2 SMNVEV (reference sequence). The CDR3 length is 12 residues. CDR3 sequence: CASSRLGYGYTF. Written as DNA, the CDR3 is TGTGCCAGCAGCCGCCTCGGCTATGGCTACACCTTC.

The chain uses TRBV5-1 and TRBJ2-3, with TRBD2 matching over 9 bases. With 2 bases clipped from V and 1 base from J, the junction kept 5 bases outside the gene matches. The CDR3 has 16 amino acids. CDR1 and CDR2 from the germline V gene are SGHRS and YFSETQ. The CDR3: CASSFIPSGGTDTQYF. The CDR3 DNA follows: TGCGCCAGCAGCTTTATACCTAGCGGGGGCACAGATACGCAGTATTTT.

The count of this clone is one. The chain recombines TRBV5-1 with TRBJ1-1; perhaps TRBD1 as D (5 bases). The CDR3 loop spans 15 amino acids. V was clipped by 0 bases and J by 1 base, with 10 bases between them. From germline, CDR1 is SGHRS and CDR2 YFSETQ. CDR3 coding DNA: TGCGCCAGCAGCTTGGGGTCAGGGTCGAACACTGAAGCTTTCTTT. Encoded protein: CASSLGSGSNTEAFF.

The V and J genes are TRBV3-1 (or the pseudogene TRBV3-2) and TRBJ1-2; D is perhaps TRBD1 (5 bases). The CDR3 covers 13 residues. V was cut by 1 base and J by 6 bases, with 9 bases left in between. Germline loops: CDR1 LGHDT, CDR2 YNNKEL (reference sequence). CDR3 DNA sequence: TGTGCCAGCAGCCAAGCCGACAGCCATGGCTACACCTTC. Translation gives CASSQADSHGYTF.

The V call is TRBV3-1 (or the pseudogene TRBV3-2), the J call TRBJ2-1; 12 nucleotides align to TRBD2. J lost 9 bases, V lost 1 base, and 10 bases had no gene match. There are 17 residues in the CDR3. Germline V CDR1 and CDR2: LGHDT, YNNKEL (reference sequence). For the CDR3, the DNA is TGTGCCAGCAGCCAAGTAGGAGCTAGCGGGGGGGGTGGTGAGCAGTTCTTC. It yields the protein CASSQVGASGGGGEQFF.

The rearrangement joins TRBV7-6 to TRBJ2-1; 8 nucleotides match TRBD2. With V trimmed by 5 bases and J by 5 bases, 11 bases remained unmatched. In germline, CDR1 is SGHVS, CDR2 FNYEAQ. The CDR3 spans 16 residues. CDR3 sequence (DNA): TGTGCCAGCAGCCCATACCCAGCGGGGGCCAACAATGAGCAGTTCTTC. Translated, it gives CASSPYPAGANNEQFF.